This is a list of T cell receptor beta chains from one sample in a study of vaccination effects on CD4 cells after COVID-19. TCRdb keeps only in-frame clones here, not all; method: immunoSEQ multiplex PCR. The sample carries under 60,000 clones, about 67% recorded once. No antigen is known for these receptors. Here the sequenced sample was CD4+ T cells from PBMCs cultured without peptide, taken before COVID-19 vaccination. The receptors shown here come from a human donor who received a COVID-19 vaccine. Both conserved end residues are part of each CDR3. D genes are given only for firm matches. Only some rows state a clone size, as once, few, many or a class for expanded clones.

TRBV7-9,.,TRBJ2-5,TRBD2,TGTGCCAGCAGCTTATCGACTAGCGGGGGGGCCGGGGAGACCCAGTACTTC,CASSLSTSGGAGETQYF
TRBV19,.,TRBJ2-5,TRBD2,TGTGCCACTAGGACTAGCGGGGGAACAGAGACCCAGTACTTC,CATRTSGGTETQYF
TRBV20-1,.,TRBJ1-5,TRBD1,TGCAGTGCTAGTGGACAGGCGAATCAGCCCCAGCATTTT,CSASGQANQPQHF
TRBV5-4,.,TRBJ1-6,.,TGTGCCAGCAGCTTGGAGGGGCTGGGGAATTCACCCCTCCACTTT,CASSLEGLGNSPLHF
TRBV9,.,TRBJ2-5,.,TGTGCCAGCAGCGTAGCGGGGGGCCAGGAGACCCAGTACTTC,CASSVAGGQETQYF
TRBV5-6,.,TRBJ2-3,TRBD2,TGTGCCAGCAGCGCGGGACTAGCGGGAGGGCCCGGTACGCAGTATTTT,CASSAGLAGGPGTQYF
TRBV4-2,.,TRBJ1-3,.,TGTGCCAGCAGCCAAGTAGGAGGGAGCACTGGAAACACCATATATTTT,CASSQVGGSTGNTIYF
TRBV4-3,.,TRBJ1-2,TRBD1,TGCGCCAGCAGCCAGTACAGGGGGCGAGCGAACTATGGCTACACCTTC,CASSQYRGRANYGYTF
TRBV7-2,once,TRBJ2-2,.,TGTGCCAGCAGCCTCGGTACATCTGGGGAGCTGTTTTTT,CASSLGTSGELFF
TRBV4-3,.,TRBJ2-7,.,TGCGCCAGCAGCCCCCAACCGGGGGCAAGGTACGAGCAGTACTTC,CASSPQPGARYEQYF
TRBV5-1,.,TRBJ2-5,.,TGCGCCAGCAGCCCCAGGGGGGAGGAGACCCAGTACTTC,CASSPRGEETQYF
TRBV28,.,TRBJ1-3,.,TGTGCCAGCAGTCGAGGGGACGTCTCTGGAAACACCATATATTTT,CASSRGDVSGNTIYF
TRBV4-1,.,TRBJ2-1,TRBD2,TGCGCCAGCAGCCCAATGTCCGGGGGGACGGCCTACAATGAGCAGTTCTTC,CASSPMSGGTAYNEQFF
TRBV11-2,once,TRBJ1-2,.,TGTGCCAGCAGCTTAGCGGGTTTCTACGGCTACACCTTC,CASSLAGFYGYTF
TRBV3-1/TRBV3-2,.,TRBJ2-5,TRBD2,TGTGCCAGCAGCCGAAGACTAGCCCTGAACCAAGAGACCCAGTACTTC,CASSRRLALNQETQYF